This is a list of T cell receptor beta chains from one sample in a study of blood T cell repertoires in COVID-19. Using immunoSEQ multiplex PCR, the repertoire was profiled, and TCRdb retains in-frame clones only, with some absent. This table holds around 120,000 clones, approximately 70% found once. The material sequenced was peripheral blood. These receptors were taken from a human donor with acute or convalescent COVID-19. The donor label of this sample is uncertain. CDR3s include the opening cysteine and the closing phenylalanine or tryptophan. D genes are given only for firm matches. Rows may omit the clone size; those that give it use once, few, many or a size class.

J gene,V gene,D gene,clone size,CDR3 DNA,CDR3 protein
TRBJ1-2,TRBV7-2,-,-,TGTGCCAGCAGCTTAGCGTTCGGGGGGACTTATGGCTACACCTTC,CASSLAFGGTYGYTF
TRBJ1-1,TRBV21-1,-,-,TGTGCCAGCCCGGGACCCTCAGGGGGCGAGAACACTGAAGCTTTCTTT,CASPGPSGGENTEAFF
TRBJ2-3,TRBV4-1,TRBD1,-,TGCGCCAGCAGCCGCACAGGGGTCGGCACAGATACGCAGTATTTT,CASSRTGVGTDTQYF
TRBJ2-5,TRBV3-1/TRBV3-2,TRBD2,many,TGTGCCAGCAGCCCATTTATCGCCGGGGGGGAAGAGACCCAGTACTTC,CASSPFIAGGEETQYF
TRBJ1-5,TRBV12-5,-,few,TGTGCTAGTGGTTTGGCCTATCAGCCCCAGCATTTT,CASGLAYQPQHF
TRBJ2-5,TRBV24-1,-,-,TGTGCCACCAGTGACCCGACAGAACAAGAGACCCAGTACTTC,CATSDPTEQETQYF
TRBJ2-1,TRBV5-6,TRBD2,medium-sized,TGTGCCAGCAGCTTGGGAGCGGGGGGGAAGCCCTACAATGAGCAGTTCTTC,CASSLGAGGKPYNEQFF
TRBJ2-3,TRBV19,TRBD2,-,TGTGCCAGTAGTATAAGTGGGGGGGGCACAGATACGCAGTATTTT,CASSISGGGTDTQYF
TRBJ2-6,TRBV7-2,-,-,TGTGCCAGCAGCTTAGGTTGGGCAGCTGGGGCCAACGTCCTGACTTTC,CASSLGWAAGANVLTF
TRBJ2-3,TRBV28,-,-,TGTGCCAGCAGTACCCAGGGTGACCCAGATACGCAGTATTTT,CASSTQGDPDTQYF
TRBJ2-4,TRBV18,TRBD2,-,TGTGCCAGCTCACCGCGGGGGGGCCGGGGAAACATTCAGTACTTC,CASSPRGGRGNIQYF
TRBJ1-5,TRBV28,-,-,TGTGCCAGCTCGGGGGGCAGGGGCAATCAGCCCCAGCATTTT,CASSGGRGNQPQHF
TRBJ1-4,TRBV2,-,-,TGTGCCAGCAGAGGGAGTAATGAAAAACTGTTTTTT,CASRGSNEKLFF
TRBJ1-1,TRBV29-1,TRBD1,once,TGCAGCGTTAAACAGGGGTACACTGAAGCTTTCTTT,CSVKQGYTEAFF
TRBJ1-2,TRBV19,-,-,TGTGCCAGTAGTATAGGGACAGTTAACTATGGCTACACCTTC,CASSIGTVNYGYTF
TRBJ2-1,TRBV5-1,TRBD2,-,TGCGCCAGCAGCACCGGGACTAGCGGGGTCGGATACAATGAGCAGTTCTTC,CASSTGTSGVGYNEQFF
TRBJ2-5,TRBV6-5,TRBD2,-,TGTGCCAGCAGTTACTCCTGGACTAGGCAAGAGACCCAGTACTTC,CASSYSWTRQETQYF
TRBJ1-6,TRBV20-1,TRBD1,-,TGCAGTGCTAGTCGACAGGGCCCACTAGAACCCCTCCACTTT,CSASRQGPLEPLHF
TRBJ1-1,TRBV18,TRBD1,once,TGTGCCAGCTCACCACCTACAGGGGGTTTCACTGAAGCTTTCTTT,CASSPPTGGFTEAFF
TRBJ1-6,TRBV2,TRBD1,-,TGTGCCAGCAGTCATGAGAGAGGACAGGGAAATTCACCCCTCCACTTT,CASSHERGQGNSPLHF
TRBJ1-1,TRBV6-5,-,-,TGTGCCACCAAAACAGGAAGGGTCGCTGAAGCTTTCTTT,CATKTGRVAEAFF
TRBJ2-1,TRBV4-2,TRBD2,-,TGTGCCAGCAGGACTAGCCCACTCGAATGGGATGAGCAGTTCTTC,CASRTSPLEWDEQFF
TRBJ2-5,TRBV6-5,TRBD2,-,TGTGCCAGCAGTACGACTAGCGGGGGTCCGGGGACCCAGTACTTC,CASSTTSGGPGTQYF
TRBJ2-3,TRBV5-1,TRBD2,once,TGCGCCAGCAGCAAGGGACTAGCCACAGATACGCAGTATTTT,CASSKGLATDTQYF
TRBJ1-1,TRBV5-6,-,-,TGTGCCAGCAGCCCGTGGCTATTACGGGCTGAAGCTTTCTTT,CASSPWLLRAEAFF
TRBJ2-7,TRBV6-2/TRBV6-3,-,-,TGTGCCAGCAGTCGCCAGGGGTGGAACGAGCAGTACTTC,CASSRQGWNEQYF
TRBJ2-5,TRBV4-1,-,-,TGCGCCAGCAAACTGGCAGGGTCCAGGTCAGAGACCCAGTACTTC,CASKLAGSRSETQYF
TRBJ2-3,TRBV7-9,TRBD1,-,TGTGCCAGCCCCTCGGGTTGGGACAGCTGGGAAGATACGCAGTATTTT,CASPSGWDSWEDTQYF
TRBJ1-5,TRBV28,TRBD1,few,TGTGCCAGCAGTTTATTGGCCCTCCGGGACAGGGACAATCAGCCCCAGCATTTT,CASSLLALRDRDNQPQHF
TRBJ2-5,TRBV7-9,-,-,TGTGCCATCCACCGGGGACAAGAGACCCAGTACTTC,CAIHRGQETQYF
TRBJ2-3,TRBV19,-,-,TGTGCCAGTAGCCGGTACCTCGGTTATACGCAGTATTTT,CASSRYLGYTQYF
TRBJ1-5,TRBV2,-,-,TGTGCCAGCAGTGAAGACGGCAGGCTCAATCAGCCCCAGCATTTT,CASSEDGRLNQPQHF
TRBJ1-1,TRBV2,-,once,TGTGCCAGCAGTGTGCAGGGGCTGACGAACACTGAAGCTTTCTTT,CASSVQGLTNTEAFF
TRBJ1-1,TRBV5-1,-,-,TGCGCCAGCAGCTTGGTTCCGGAAGGGGGCACTGAAGCTTTCTTT,CASSLVPEGGTEAFF
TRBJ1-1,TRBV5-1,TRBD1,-,TGCGCCAGCAGCCCAAACAGGGGGTTGAACACTGAAGCTTTCTTT,CASSPNRGLNTEAFF
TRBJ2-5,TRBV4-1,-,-,TGCGCCAGCAGCCTAAGCCGGGGGATGGAACAAGAGACCCAGTACTTC,CASSLSRGMEQETQYF
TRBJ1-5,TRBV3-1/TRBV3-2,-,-,TGTGCCAGCACCCAGGGACATGGGTTGAATCAGCCCCAGCATTTT,CASTQGHGLNQPQHF
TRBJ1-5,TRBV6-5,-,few,TGTGCCAGCAGTTACAACAAAAATCAGCCCCAGCATTTT,CASSYNKNQPQHF
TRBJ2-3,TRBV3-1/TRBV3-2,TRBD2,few,TGTGCCAGCAGCCAAGGAACTTTAGGACTAGCGGGGTCAGATACGCAGTATTTT,CASSQGTLGLAGSDTQYF
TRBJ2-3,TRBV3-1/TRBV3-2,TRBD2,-,TGTGCCAGCAGCTGGGGGGGACCTAGCACAGATACGCAGTATTTT,CASSWGGPSTDTQYF
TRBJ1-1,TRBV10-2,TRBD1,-,TGCGCCAGCCGAGGACAGGGGGCGAACACTGAAGCTTTCTTT,CASRGQGANTEAFF
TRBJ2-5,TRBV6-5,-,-,TGTGCCAGCAGACCAGGGGTGGAGAAAGAGACCCAGTACTTC,CASRPGVEKETQYF
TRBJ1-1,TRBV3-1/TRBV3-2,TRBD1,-,TGTGCCAGCAGCCAAGGGACAGGGAACACTGAAGCTTTCTTT,CASSQGTGNTEAFF
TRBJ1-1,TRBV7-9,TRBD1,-,TGTGCCAGCAGCTTAGCAACGACAGGGGTTGAAGCTTTCTTT,CASSLATTGVEAFF
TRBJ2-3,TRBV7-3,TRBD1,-,TGTGCCAGCAGCCTAGGGACAGGGGGAGGGACGCAGTATTTT,CASSLGTGGGTQYF
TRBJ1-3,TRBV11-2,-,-,TGTGCCAGCAGCTTATTTGAGAGCTCTGGAAACACCATATATTTT,CASSLFESSGNTIYF
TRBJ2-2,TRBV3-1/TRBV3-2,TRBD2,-,TGTGCCAGCATTTCAACCCCGTCCGCCCTAGCGGGTCGAAGGGAGCTGTTTTTT,CASISTPSALAGRRELFF
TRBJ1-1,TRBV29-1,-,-,TGCAGCGTTGAGAAAAAGATAGGGGGGAACACTGAAGCTTTCTTT,CSVEKKIGGNTEAFF
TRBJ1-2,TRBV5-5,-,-,TGTGCCAGCAGCTCCCGGGACATGGTCTATGGCTACACCTTC,CASSSRDMVYGYTF
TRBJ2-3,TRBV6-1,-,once,TGTGCCAGCAGTGGGGGGCGAGTAGCTAGCACAGATACGCAGTATTTT,CASSGGRVASTDTQYF
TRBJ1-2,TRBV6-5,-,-,TGTGCCAGCAGTTACTACGGGAACTATGGCTACACCTTC,CASSYYGNYGYTF
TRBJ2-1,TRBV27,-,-,TGTGCCAGCAGTTTTTCCGCAGGGTACGCTAAGCAGTTCTTC,CASSFSAGYAKQFF
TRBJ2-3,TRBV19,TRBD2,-,TGTGCCAGTAGTTGGACTAGCGCTCGCACAGATACGCAGTATTTT,CASSWTSARTDTQYF
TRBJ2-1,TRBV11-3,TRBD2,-,TGTGCCAGCAGCTTGGGTAGTCTAGCGGGGGGTCCGGGTTATGAGCAGTTCTTC,CASSLGSLAGGPGYEQFF
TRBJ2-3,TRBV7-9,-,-,TGTGCCAGCAGCTTAGACTTAAGCACAGATACGCAGTATTTT,CASSLDLSTDTQYF
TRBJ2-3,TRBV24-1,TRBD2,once,TGTGCCACCAGTTCCTCTCCCTTAGCGGGGGGACGCACAGATACGCAGTATTTT,CATSSSPLAGGRTDTQYF
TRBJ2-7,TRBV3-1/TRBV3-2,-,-,TGTGCCAGCAGCCAAGAAGGACTCACCTACGAGCAGTACTTC,CASSQEGLTYEQYF